A single sample gave rise to the 16 T cell receptor beta chains below, sequenced in a study of T cell responses to AZD1222 COVID-19 vaccine. The protocol was immunoSEQ multiplex PCR, while the TCRdb copy is restricted to in-frame clones and leaves out a portion. The table records 100,000 to 150,000 clones, over 90% of them present only once. This sample comprised peripheral blood, obtained on day 0 of AZD1222 vaccination. The receptors come from an adult in good health.

V gene TRBV4-3 combines with J gene TRBJ2-1; 8 bases map to TRBD2. Unmatched junction bases numbered 7, after V lost 5 bases and J lost 1 base. The length of the CDR3 is 16 residues. Germline CDR1 LGHNA, CDR2 YSLEER. The CDR3 coding sequence is TGCGCCAGCAGCTTCACCAGCGGGGGATCCTACAATGAGCAGTTCTTC. Translating it yields CASSFTSGGSYNEQFF.

V gene TRBV3-1 (or the pseudogene TRBV3-2) combines with J gene TRBJ2-1; TRBD1 matches 8 bases. V dropped 4 bases and J dropped 4; count of bases not matched to a gene: 9. The germline V gene has CDR1 LGHDT and CDR2 YNNKEL (reference sequence). This CDR3 has 16 residues. CDR3 residues: CASSRPGQGAYNEQFF. The CDR3 nucleotides read TGTGCCAGCAGCCGACCCGGGCAGGGGGCTTACAATGAGCAGTTCTTC.

This rearrangement joins TRBV4-1 to TRBJ2-2, with D unresolved. V dropped 4 bases and J dropped 5 bases, with 17 bases sitting between them. The germline gives CDR1 MGHRA, CDR2 YSYEKL. The CDR3 has 16 residues. CDR3 region: CASSPVVGFGTGELFF. Here the CDR3 DNA reads TGCGCCAGCAGCCCAGTGGTGGGGTTTGGGACCGGGGAGCTGTTTTTT.

The chain links TRBV24-1 to TRBJ2-3; D is undetermined. This CDR3 has 15 amino acids. The V and J ends lost 3 bases and 0 bases respectively, with 9 bases between them. The germline V gene has CDR1 KGHDR and CDR2 SFDVKD. CDR3 region: CATSDPSSSTDTQYF. CDR3 nucleotide sequence: TGTGCCACCAGTGATCCGTCCTCTAGCACAGATACGCAGTATTTT.

The rearrangement uses TRBV5-4 and TRBJ1-1; D gene ambiguous. V lost 1 base and J 3 bases, leaving 4 bases between the germline ends. The V gene's germline CDR1 is SGHNT and CDR2 YYREEE (reference sequence). CDR3 length: 12 amino acids. Here the CDR3 DNA reads TGTGCCAGCAGCTTGATGGACACTGAAGCTTTCTTT. Amino acids: CASSLMDTEAFF.

The chain links TRBV6-1 to TRBJ2-2, with 11 bases matching TRBD2. The CDR3 consists of 17 residues. Germline V gives CDR1 MNHNS, CDR2 SASEGT. Trimming cost V 0 bases and J 1 base; bases outside gene matches: 1. This CDR3 is CASSEAGLAENTGELFF. The CDR3 DNA follows: TGTGCCAGCAGTGAAGCGGGACTAGCGGAGAACACCGGGGAGCTGTTTTTT.

This clone was recorded once. The genes are TRBV28 and TRBJ2-3; D remains unclear. V lost 3 bases, J lost 4 bases, and 17 bases lay in between. The CDR3 runs to 16 residues. Germline V gene sequence: CDR1 MDHEN, CDR2 SYDVKM. The CDR3 DNA reads TGTGCCAGCAGTTTTCCCTACGGCGGAAGTGCAGATACGCAGTATTTT. Translation gives CASSFPYGGSADTQYF.

The genes are TRBV3-1 (or the pseudogene TRBV3-2) and TRBJ1-2; no reliable D call. This CDR3 is 14 amino acids long. Trimming shortened V by 3 bases and J by 4 bases, and 12 bases separated the two germline ends. Germline CDR1 LGHDT, CDR2 YNNKEL (reference sequence). The CDR3 spells CASSQTNTAYGYTF. DNA for the CDR3: TGTGCCAGCAGCCAGACCAACACCGCCTATGGCTACACCTTC.

This chain uses TRBV18 with TRBJ2-3; D is ambiguous. The V and J ends lost 6 bases and 3 bases respectively, with 10 bases between them. This CDR3 spans 13 amino acids. The V gene's germline CDR1 is KGHSH and CDR2 LQKENI. DNA for the CDR3: TGTGCCAGCTCGCGCTTTAGTACAGATACGCAGTATTTT. Its protein is CASSRFSTDTQYF.

This clone was detected only once. In nucleotides, the CDR3 is TGTGCCTTTAACCAAGGCCGGACAGGGATTAATTCACCCCTCCACTTT. It is translated as CAFNQGRTGINSPLHF. The J gene is TRBJ1-6, the V gene TRBV30, with 8 bases lining up with TRBD1. J was trimmed by 6 bases and V by 7 bases; bases with no gene match: 14. The CDR3 consists of 16 residues. From germline, CDR1 is GTSNPN and CDR2 SVGIG (reference sequence).

The chain combines TRBV5-1 with TRBJ1-2; D uncertain. The V end lost 1 base, the J end lost 3 bases, and 13 bases lay between the germline ends. Germline V gene sequence: CDR1 SGHRS, CDR2 YFSETQ. The CDR3 is 15 residues long. The CDR3 DNA reads TGCGCCAGCAGCTTGAACTCGGGAGGCGACTATGGCTACACCTTC. Translating gives CASSLNSGGDYGYTF.

The gene calls are TRBV9 and TRBJ1-5; no firm D call. Deletions cut 3 bases from V and 2 bases from J, with 9 bases between. CDR1 is SGDLS and CDR2 is YYNGEE in the germline V gene. CDR3 length equals 14 residues. The CDR3: CASSAQEGNQPQHF. The CDR3 DNA reads TGTGCCAGCAGCGCCCAGGAGGGCAATCAGCCCCAGCATTTT.

Concerning this clone: Within the sample, other DNA sequences also encode this same CDR3. CDR3 region: CASSQESNQPQHF. CDR3 bases: TGTGCCAGCAGCCAAGAGAGCAATCAGCCCCAGCATTTT. The chain has TRBV3-1 (or the pseudogene TRBV3-2) and TRBJ1-5, with D uncertain. Germline values: CDR1 LGHDT, CDR2 YNNKEL (reference sequence). The V end lost 0 bases, the J end lost 1 base, and 1 base lay between the germline ends. The CDR3 extends over 13 amino acids.

The chain couples TRBV12-5 to TRBJ1-1; D possibly corresponds to TRBD1 (5 bases). Germline V gives CDR1 LGHNT, CDR2 FRNRAP. The CDR3 length is 14 residues. The V end was cut by 6 bases, the J end by 6 bases, with 17 bases between. The CDR3 reads CASGRGALGPEAFF. The CDR3 bases are TGTGCTAGTGGCCGAGGGGCCCTTGGACCTGAAGCTTTCTTT.

The chain employs TRBV4-1 and TRBJ2-7; the D gene could be TRBD1 or TRBD2 (5 bases each). The CDR3 length is 14 residues. Trimming removed 4 bases at V and 0 bases at J, with 10 bases between. CDR1 is MGHRA and CDR2 is YSYEKL in the germline V gene. CDR3 sequence (DNA): TGCGCCAGCAGCCCGGGACCTTACTCCTACGAGCAGTACTTC. Translated: CASSPGPYSYEQYF.

Only one count was recorded for this clone. V is TRBV30 and J is TRBJ1-5; 7 bases line up with TRBD1. The CDR3 has 13 amino acids. J was trimmed by 7 bases and V by 8 bases; bases with no gene match: 11. Germline loops: CDR1 GTSNPN, CDR2 SVGIG (reference sequence). The CDR3: CARRGTAVQPQHF. The CDR3 nucleotides are TGTGCCCGAAGAGGGACAGCCGTACAGCCCCAGCATTTT.